The TCR beta chain described here comes from a study of CD8 T cells in ankylosing spondylitis. Study-level results: Several highly homologous variants formed a TCR beta motif that appeared characteristic of ankylosing spondylitis blood.

This clonotype was observed many times. Its antigen is unknown. This CDR3 is built from 15 residues. The germline V gene encodes CDR1 MDHEN and CDR2 SYDVKM. The germline V and J ends were trimmed by 6 bases and 8 bases, with 19 bases remaining between them. TCRdb re-called the 5' RACE reads through MiXCR, storing one row per CDR3 protein. This repertoire shows 50,000 or so distinct CDR3 sequences, approximately 8% found once; its top ten account for approximately 8%. Sequences were obtained from blood, either unsorted or a sorted T cell fraction (not recorded which). The J gene is TRBJ1-4, the V gene TRBV28, with D tentatively TRBD1 (5 bases). The sequence came from a female donor with ankylosing spondylitis or in good health (not recorded which). The CDR3 loop is CASSSTAGTDEKLFF. CDR3 sequence (DNA): TGTGCCAGCAGCTCAACGGCCGGGACCGACGAAAAACTGTTTTTT.